This passage covers 17 T cell receptor beta chains from one sample sequenced in a study of vaccination effects on CD4 cells after COVID-19. The assay was immunoSEQ multiplex PCR, and TCRdb's table has in-frame clones only and misses some. The profile shows about 73,000 clones, around 67% of them singletons. Following 10 days of culture, CD4+ T cells were isolated. The cohort was immunized with two doses of either the BNT162b2 or mRNA-1273 vaccine. Their recognized antigens are unknown. The sequenced sample was CD4+ T cells from PBMCs cultured without peptide, obtained after COVID-19 vaccination. These receptors were obtained from a human donor who received a COVID-19 vaccine.

The chain couples TRBV6-5 to TRBJ1-3; D uncertain. Trimming removed 6 bases from V and 3 bases from J, with 9 bases in between. Germline CDR1 MNHEY, CDR2 SVGAGI. This CDR3 is 13 amino acids long. CDR3 sequence: CASRATGGNTIYF. The CDR3 nucleotides read TGTGCCAGCAGGGCAACGGGTGGAAACACCATATATTTT.

The V call is TRBV5-1, the J call TRBJ2-1; weak D call: TRBD2 (6 bases). V gave up 0 bases and J gave up 9 bases, with 16 bases separating them. The CDR3 covers 15 residues. Germline loops: CDR1 SGHRS, CDR2 YFSETQ. CDR3 loop: CASSLAAFSGGEQFF. DNA for the CDR3: TGCGCCAGCAGCTTGGCTGCATTTAGCGGCGGTGAGCAGTTCTTC.

This clone was counted only a few times. V is TRBV11-2 and J is TRBJ2-1; perhaps TRBD1 as D (5 bases). CDR3 length equals 14 residues. Germline V gene sequence: CDR1 SGHAT, CDR2 FQNNGV. V lost 1 base to trimming and J lost 7 bases, with 11 bases between them. CDR3 protein: CASSLVGERNEQFF. For the CDR3, the DNA is TGTGCCAGCAGCTTAGTAGGGGAAAGGAATGAGCAGTTCTTC.

The J gene is TRBJ1-4, the V gene TRBV5-1, with D uncertain. In germline, CDR1 is SGHRS, CDR2 YFSETQ. V was trimmed by 4 bases and J by 8 bases, leaving 18 bases between them. There are 15 residues in the CDR3. In DNA, the CDR3 is TGCGCCAGCAGCCCCCGGACCGAGTTGGGGGAAAAACTGTTTTTT. The encoded protein is CASSPRTELGEKLFF.

This chain links TRBV5-1 with TRBJ2-2; D gene unclear. The V end lost 1 base, the J end lost 5 bases, and 15 bases lay between the germline ends. The CDR3 spans 16 residues. Germline-derived CDR1 and CDR2 are SGHRS and YFSETQ. Here the CDR3 reads CASSLLHSGGTGELFF. DNA for the CDR3: TGCGCCAGCAGCTTGTTACATTCAGGTGGAACCGGGGAGCTGTTTTTT.

V and J are TRBV6-5 and TRBJ2-1; maybe TRBD1 (6 bases). The CDR3 extends over 13 amino acids. Germline CDR1 is MNHEY and CDR2 is SVGAGI. Trimming cost V 6 bases and J 8 bases, with 14 bases left between them. CDR3: CASSRTGNHEQFF. CDR3 nucleotide sequence: TGTGCCAGCAGCCGTACAGGGAACCATGAGCAGTTCTTC.

This sequence joins TRBV7-2 and TRBJ2-2; D gene ambiguous. The CDR3 runs 15 residues. Trimming shortened V by 3 bases and J by 0 bases, and 8 bases separated the two germline ends. Germline V gene sequence: CDR1 SGHTA, CDR2 FQGNSA. As DNA, the CDR3 is TGTGCCAGCAGCTTTAGGTGGTCGAACACCGGGGAGCTGTTTTTT. It yields the protein CASSFRWSNTGELFF.

V usage is TRBV7-9 and J usage is TRBJ2-4; possible D gene TRBD2, 5 bases. CDR1 and CDR2 from the germline V gene are SEHNR and FQNEAQ (reference sequence). V was cut by 5 bases and J by 10 bases, with 9 bases left in between. The CDR3 covers 11 residues. CDR3 amino acids: CASSDRDIQYF. In DNA, the CDR3 is TGTGCCAGCAGCGACCGGGATATTCAGTACTTC.

This clone was detected only a few times. The CDR3 loop reads CASSLGGTEQYV. The CDR3 DNA reads as TGTGCCAGCAGCCTCGGTGGTACTGAGCAGTACGTC. J is TRBJ2-7 and V is TRBV7-9; D not certain. V was shortened by 5 bases and J by 7 bases, with 12 bases between the two germline ends. Germline lookup yields CDR1 SEHNR and CDR2 FQNEAQ (reference sequence). This CDR3 spans 12 amino acids.

V and J are TRBV7-4 and TRBJ1-4; maybe TRBD1 (6 bases). CDR1 is SGHVT, CDR2 SQSDAQ, per germline. The CDR3 runs 16 residues. V lost 3 bases and J lost 7, with 18 bases in between. The CDR3 region has the DNA TGTGCCAGCAGCTTCCCTGGGGACACCCGGGGTGAAAAACTGTTTTTT. This gives the protein CASSFPGDTRGEKLFF. The full variable domain, in which reference TRBV7-4 and TRBJ1-4 provide the parts outside the CDR3, is GAGVSQSPRYKVAKRGRDVALRCDSISGHVTLYWYRQTLGQGSEVLTYSQSDAQRDKSGRPSGRFSAERPERSVSTLKIQRTEQGDSAVYLCASSFPGDTRGEKLFFGSGTQLSVL.

CDR3 protein: CASSLAAGGNEQFF. Here the CDR3 DNA reads TGCGCCAGCAGCTTGGCCGCAGGGGGCAATGAGCAGTTCTTC. This chain connects TRBV5-1 to TRBJ2-1; 7 bases are shared with TRBD1. Per the germline V gene, CDR1 is SGHRS and CDR2 is YFSETQ. J lost 6 bases, V lost 0 bases, and 3 bases had no gene match. This CDR3 is 14 amino acids long.

The CDR3 sequence: CASSTDRDFDNEQFF. CDR3 nucleotides: TGTGCCAGTAGTACGGACAGGGACTTTGACAATGAGCAGTTCTTC. The V and J genes are TRBV19 and TRBJ2-1, with 8 bases fitting TRBD1. The CDR3 totals 15 residues. The germline gives CDR1 LNHDA, CDR2 SQIVND (reference sequence). Trimming removed 4 bases from V and 5 bases from J; junction bases left unmatched: 7.

The rearrangement joins TRBV6-1 to TRBJ1-2; D gene ambiguous. Germline CDR1 reads MNHNS; CDR2 reads SASEGT. The V end lost 2 bases, the J end lost 5 bases, and 9 bases lay between the germline ends. This CDR3 spans 13 amino acids. The CDR3 spells CASSEIGVYGYTF. In DNA form, the CDR3 reads TGTGCCAGCAGTGAAATTGGCGTATATGGCTACACCTTC.

V is TRBV12-3 or TRBV12-4 and J is TRBJ2-3; tentative D call: TRBD2 (5 bases). The CDR3 length is 12 residues. With 3 bases removed from V and 7 bases from J, the gap between germline ends came to 8 bases. The CDR3 reads CASSFGEYTQYF. CDR3 in DNA: TGTGCCAGCAGTTTCGGGGAATATACGCAGTATTTT.

The rearrangement joins TRBV27 to TRBJ1-3; D is unresolved. This CDR3 has 14 amino acids. CDR1 and CDR2 (germline): MNHEY, SMNVEV (reference sequence). Trimming shortened V by 6 bases and J by 0 bases, and 9 bases separated the two germline ends. The CDR3 region has the DNA TGTGCCAGCAGAAGCACGAGCTCTGGAAACACCATATATTTT. Encoded protein: CASRSTSSGNTIYF.

The rearrangement links TRBV6-5 to TRBJ2-1; 9 bases match TRBD2. The CDR3 has 16 amino acids. The germline V gene encodes CDR1 MNHEY and CDR2 SVGAGI. V lost 4 bases and J lost 9; bases outside the gene matches: 13. Written as DNA, the CDR3 is TGTGCCAGCAGTTCCGTTGGGCGGGGGGGCCTTGGTGAGCAGTTCTTC. Protein: CASSSVGRGGLGEQFF.

The J gene is TRBJ1-6, the V gene TRBV27, with unresolved D. CDR1 MNHEY and CDR2 SMNVEV come from the germline V gene (reference sequence). V gave up 1 base and J gave up 0 bases, with 16 bases separating them. This CDR3 has 19 residues. In DNA form, the CDR3 reads TGTGCCAGCAGTTTATATGGGGTTTCGGCGAGCTCCTATAATTCACCCCTCCACTTT. It yields the protein CASSLYGVSASSYNSPLHF.